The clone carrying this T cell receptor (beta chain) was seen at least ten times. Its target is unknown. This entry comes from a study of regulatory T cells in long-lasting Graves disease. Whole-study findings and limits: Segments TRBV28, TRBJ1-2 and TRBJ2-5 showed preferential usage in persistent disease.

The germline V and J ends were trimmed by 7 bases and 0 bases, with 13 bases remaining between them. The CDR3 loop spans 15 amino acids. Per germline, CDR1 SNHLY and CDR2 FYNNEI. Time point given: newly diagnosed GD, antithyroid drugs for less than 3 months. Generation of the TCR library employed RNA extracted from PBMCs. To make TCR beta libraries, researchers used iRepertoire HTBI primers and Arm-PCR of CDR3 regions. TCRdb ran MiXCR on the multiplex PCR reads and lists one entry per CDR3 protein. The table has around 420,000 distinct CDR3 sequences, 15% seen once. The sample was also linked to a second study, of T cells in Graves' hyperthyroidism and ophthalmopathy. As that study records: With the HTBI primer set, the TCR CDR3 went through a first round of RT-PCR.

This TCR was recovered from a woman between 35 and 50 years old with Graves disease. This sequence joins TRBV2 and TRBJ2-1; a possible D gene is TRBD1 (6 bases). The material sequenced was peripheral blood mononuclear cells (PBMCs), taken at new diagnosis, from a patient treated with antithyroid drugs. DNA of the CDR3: TGTGCCAGCAACTACCGGGACACCTCCTACAATGAGCAGTTCTTC. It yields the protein CASNYRDTSYNEQFF.